Listed here are 20 T cell receptor beta chains from one sample, sequenced in a study of T cell clonotyping in hematopoietic cell transplantation. This table comes from immunoSEQ multiplex PCR, and its TCRdb copy is limited to in-frame clones, with some not included. This table has roughly 16,000 clones, 75% to 90% appearing once. Source material: peripheral blood mononuclear cells. Receptors originate from a woman between 40 and 50 years old in good health. Some clones in this sample may be carry-over from other donors' samples.

Here the CDR3 DNA reads TGTGCCAGCAGCCTGCCCTGGATGAACACTGAAGCTTTCTTT. Protein: CASSLPWMNTEAFF. V gene TRBV5-8 combines with J gene TRBJ1-1; no reliable D call. There are 14 residues in the CDR3. The germline V gene encodes CDR1 SGHTS and CDR2 YDEGEE. The ends were cut back, 4 bases at V and 0 bases at J, with 10 bases in the middle.

CDR3 amino acids: CASSSAPPGLAGSSYEQYF. In DNA, the CDR3 is TGTGCCAGCAGCTCCGCGCCTCCGGGACTAGCGGGGAGCTCCTACGAGCAGTACTTC. The chain employs TRBV7-2 and TRBJ2-7; 13 bases match TRBD2. The J segment lost 0 bases and the V segment lost 4 bases, leaving 12 bases of the junction unmatched. CDR3 length equals 19 residues. Germline CDR1 and CDR2: SGHTA and FQGNSA.

V and J are TRBV2 and TRBJ1-2; D gene uncertain. The V and J ends lost 8 bases and 8 bases respectively, with 18 bases between them. The CDR3 spans 13 residues. The germline CDR1 and CDR2 sequences are SNHLY and FYNNEI. The CDR3: CASVREREQGYTF. The CDR3 DNA reads TGTGCCAGCGTCCGGGAGCGGGAGCAAGGCTACACCTTC.

The rearrangement links TRBV15 to TRBJ2-5; tentative D call: TRBD2 (6 bases). The CDR3 is made up of 14 amino acids. Germline CDR1 reads LNHNV; CDR2 reads YYDKDF (reference sequence). V shed 8 bases and J shed 5 bases, with 18 bases lying between them. CDR3 sequence reads: CATRGFEGFETQYF. In nucleotides, the CDR3 is TGTGCCACCCGGGGGTTCGAGGGATTCGAGACCCAGTACTTC.

This chain joins TRBV6-1 and TRBJ1-5; D possibly corresponds to TRBD1 (5 bases). Germline CDR1 reads MNHNS; CDR2 reads SASEGT. V lost 3 bases, J lost 6 bases, and 15 bases lay in between. This CDR3 is built from 15 residues. This CDR3 reads CASSDEGFGPQPQHF. In DNA, the CDR3 is TGTGCCAGCAGTGACGAGGGGTTTGGTCCTCAGCCCCAGCATTTT.

The rearrangement links TRBV14 to TRBJ2-7; TRBD2 aligns across 9 bases. Trimming at V came to 0 bases and at J to 5 bases, leaving 11 bases not matched to a gene. The CDR3 is 17 residues long. CDR1 and CDR2 (germline): SGHDN, FVKESK. In DNA form, the CDR3 reads TGTGCCAGCAGCCAAGATAGGCGGGAGGGCCTCGGCAACGAGCAGTACTTC. This translates into CASSQDRREGLGNEQYF.

V gene TRBV21-1 combines with J gene TRBJ2-5; the table's D call, TRBD1, has no DNA check behind it. TRBV21-1 is marked as a pseudogene. This CDR3 has 13 residues. The CDR3 protein is CASIRHTQETQYF. CDR3 in DNA: TGTGCCAGCATAAGACACACCCAAGAGACCCAGTACTTC.

The chain recombines TRBV7-2 with TRBJ1-5; D call uncertain. V was clipped by 0 bases and J by 2 bases, with 11 bases between them. Germline-derived CDR1 and CDR2 are SGHTA and FQGNSA. The CDR3 sequence is 16 residues long. CDR3 residues: CASSLARVTGNQPQHF. The CDR3 coding sequence is TGTGCCAGCAGCTTAGCGCGTGTAACGGGCAATCAGCCCCAGCATTTT.

The V call is TRBV5-1, the J call TRBJ2-2; maybe TRBD1 (6 bases). This CDR3 region has 17 residues. V was clipped by 4 bases and J by 2 bases, with 18 bases between them. CDR1 SGHRS and CDR2 YFSETQ come from the germline V gene. The CDR3 DNA follows: TGCGCCAGCAGCGTAGGCCACCGGGACACTAACACCGGGGAGCTGTTTTTT. This encodes CASSVGHRDTNTGELFF.

This rearrangement joins TRBV27 to TRBJ2-7, with 7 bases aligning to TRBD1. From germline, CDR1 is MNHEY and CDR2 SMNVEV (reference sequence). The CDR3 consists of 16 residues. V dropped 4 bases and J dropped 2; count of bases not matched to a gene: 11. As DNA, the CDR3 is TGTGCCAGCAGTTCATACAGGGGAAAGAGCCCCTACGAGCAGTACTTC. This translates into CASSSYRGKSPYEQYF.

CDR3 in DNA: TGCGCCAGCAGCCAGGAAGGGACAGGCAAATACACCATATATTTT. This translates into CASSQEGTGKYTIYF. The chain is built from TRBV4-3 and TRBJ1-3; 8 bases align to TRBD1. The V and J ends lost 3 bases and 8 bases, in that order; junction bases with no gene match: 9. This CDR3 spans 15 amino acids. From germline, CDR1 is LGHNA and CDR2 YSLEER.

There are a few counts of this clone. The chain combines TRBV5-1 with TRBJ1-4, with unresolved D. The V gene lost 4 bases and the J gene lost 5 bases, with 12 bases spanning the gap. From germline, CDR1 is SGHRS and CDR2 YFSETQ. This CDR3 has 14 amino acids. The CDR3, as DNA: TGCGCCAGCAGCGCCTTTAGGCCCAATGAAAAACTGTTTTTT. It yields the protein CASSAFRPNEKLFF.

The rearrangement links TRBV25-1 to TRBJ1-1; D not certain. The V and J ends lost 1 base and 5 bases respectively, with 5 bases between them. This CDR3 is 12 amino acids long. The V gene's germline CDR1 is MGHDK and CDR2 SYGVNS. CDR3 in DNA: TGTGCCAGCAGTGAATTGGGAACTGAAGCTTTCTTT. Protein: CASSELGTEAFF.

This rearrangement joins TRBV2 to TRBJ2-1, with D hard to call. This CDR3 has 10 amino acids. V dropped 8 bases and J dropped 9 bases, with 8 bases sitting between them. Germline V gene lookup returns CDR1 SNHLY and CDR2 FYNNEI. The CDR3, as DNA: TGTGCCAGCGTAGGCCGTGAGCAGTTCTTC. Translation gives CASVGREQFF.

The CDR3: CASSLRRWGGPTGYTF. CDR3 coding DNA: TGTGCCAGCAGCTTAAGGCGCTGGGGGGGGCCCACTGGCTACACCTTC. The chain links TRBV7-6 to TRBJ1-2, with TRBD1 as a possible D gene (6 bases). V was pared by 2 bases and J by 7 bases, with 20 bases between. Germline loops: CDR1 SGHVS, CDR2 FNYEAQ. CDR3 size: 16 residues.

This chain connects TRBV6-5 to TRBJ1-5; tentative D call: TRBD1 (5 bases). This CDR3 comprises 14 residues. Germline V lookup: CDR1 MNHEY, CDR2 SVGAGI. Trimming took 4 bases from V and 0 from J, leaving 7 bases between them. The CDR3 here is CASSSGVSNQPQHF. DNA of the CDR3: TGTGCCAGCAGTTCGGGGGTTAGCAATCAGCCCCAGCATTTT.

The CDR3 coding sequence is TGTGCCAGCAGGCCGCACGGGACAATGAACACTGAAGCTTTCTTT. Protein product: CASRPHGTMNTEAFF. The chain has TRBV7-2 and TRBJ1-1; TRBD1 is a possible D gene (6 bases). Per germline, CDR1 SGHTA and CDR2 FQGNSA. With 6 bases removed from V and 0 bases from J, the gap between germline ends came to 14 bases. The CDR3 is made up of 15 amino acids.

The rearrangement uses TRBV7-3 and TRBJ2-3, with 9 bases lining up with TRBD2. The CDR3 totals 16 residues. Germline V lookup: CDR1 SGHTA, CDR2 FQGTGA. V shed 2 bases, J shed 5 bases, and the junction held 8 bases outside the gene matches. The CDR3 DNA sequence: TGTGCCAGCAGCTTATTTGGCGGGAGGGCCGAAGATACGCAGTATTTT. Translation: CASSLFGGRAEDTQYF. The full variable domain, with the rest looked up from reference TRBV7-3 and TRBJ2-3, is GAGVSQTPSNKVTEKGKYVELRCDPISGHTALYWYRQSLGQGPEFLIYFQGTGAADDSGLPNDRFFAVRPEGSVSTLKIQRTERGDSAVYLCASSLFGGRAEDTQYFGPGTRLTVL.

V gene TRBV19 combines with J gene TRBJ1-2; D remains ambiguous. This CDR3 is 13 amino acids long. V dropped 7 bases and J dropped 4 bases, with 13 bases sitting between them. Looked up from germline, CDR1 is LNHDA and CDR2 is SQIVND (reference sequence). CDR3 region: CASKKEGIYGYTF. As DNA, the CDR3 is TGTGCCAGTAAAAAGGAGGGCATCTATGGCTACACCTTC.

This clone showed up just once. This rearrangement joins TRBV19 to TRBJ2-2; 10 bases line up with TRBD2. CDR3 size: 15 residues. The J segment lost 8 bases and the V segment lost 1 base, leaving 4 bases of the junction unmatched. Germline V lookup: CDR1 LNHDA, CDR2 SQIVND (reference sequence). The DNA of the CDR3 is TGTGCCAGTAGTATAGCTGGACTAGCGGTGGGGGAGCTGTTTTTT. It translates to CASSIAGLAVGELFF. Combining the CDR3 with reference TRBV19 and TRBJ2-2 gives the whole variable domain DGGITQSPKYLFRKEGQNVTLSCEQNLNHDAMYWYRQDPGQGLRLIYYSQIVNDFQKGDIAEGYSVSREKKESFPLTVTSAQKNPTAFYLCASSIAGLAVGELFFGEGSRLTVL.